These T cell receptor beta chains were read from a single sample in a study of T-cell memory formation after mild COVID-19. TCRdb re-called the 5' RACE reads through MiXCR, storing one row per CDR3 protein. This table has around 300,000 distinct CDR3 sequences, just under 20% appearing once. The sample taken for sequencing was PBMCs or a T cell subset sorted from them (not recorded which). The receptors were sampled from a man younger than 30 who had mild COVID-19 (a few samples of this study predate the infection). Cell type and time point are not known. Each CDR3 is given with its conserved first and last residue. A D gene is named only where the DNA matches it firmly. Clone size is shown for a subset of rows, as once, few, many or a class of expanded clone.

v_gene	j_gene	d_gene	abundance	CDR3nt	CDR3aa
TRBV5-1	TRBJ1-2	-	-	TGCGCCAGCAGCCCCCTGGGGGGCGGCTATGGCTACACCTTC	CASSPLGGGYGYTF
TRBV5-1	TRBJ2-7	TRBD2	-	TGCGCCAGCAGCACCCGCCCCGGACTAGCCTCCGACGAGCAGTACTTC	CASSTRPGLASDEQYF
TRBV29-1	TRBJ2-5	-	many	TGCAGCGTTGTGCCAGGCCAAGAGACCCAGTACTTC	CSVVPGQETQYF
TRBV6-5	TRBJ2-7	-	few	TGTGCCAGCAGTCGTACTAGTTACTACGAGCAGTACTTC	CASSRTSYYEQYF
TRBV7-2	TRBJ2-3	-	-	TGTGCCACCCTCAGGCCGGGTGGCACAGATACGCAGTATTTT	CATLRPGGTDTQYF
TRBV5-4	TRBJ2-3	-	-	TGTGCCAGCAGCTTTTTAGGTGTCGGCACAGATACGCAGTATTTT	CASSFLGVGTDTQYF
TRBV7-9	TRBJ2-3	-	-	TGTGCCAGCAGCTTAGCGCAAAGGGATACGCAGTATTTT	CASSLAQRDTQYF
TRBV18	TRBJ2-7	TRBD1	-	TGTGCCAGCTCACCGGGACAGGGGGCGGGGGAGCAGTACTTC	CASSPGQGAGEQYF
TRBV7-3	TRBJ1-1	-	many	TGTGCCAGCAGCTTCCAGGGTCAGGCTGAAGCTTTCTTT	CASSFQGQAEAFF
TRBV4-3	TRBJ2-4	-	-	TGCGCCAGCAGCCAAGATGTGGGGGCGTTAAAAAACATTCAGTACTTC	CASSQDVGALKNIQYF
TRBV7-6	TRBJ2-1	-	-	TGTGCCAGCAGCCTCGGGGGGCTTTACAATGAGCAGTTCTTC	CASSLGGLYNEQFF
TRBV4-2	TRBJ1-2	TRBD1	few	TGTGCCAGCAGCCCAGAGACAGGGTCTTCCTATGGCTACACCTTC	CASSPETGSSYGYTF
TRBV20-1	TRBJ2-5	-	few	TGCAGTGCTAGAGGTCTTCAGGGAAAGGAGACCCAGTACTTC	CSARGLQGKETQYF
TRBV6-2/TRBV6-3	TRBJ1-1	-	-	TGTGCCAGCAGTTACCCCCAGGAGGCTTTCTTT	CASSYPQEAFF
TRBV7-8	TRBJ1-1	TRBD1	-	TGTGCCAGCAGTTCTCAGGGGGCAGTGGGCCTGAACACTGAAGCTTTCTTT	CASSSQGAVGLNTEAFF
TRBV6-6	TRBJ1-4	-	-	TGTGCCAGCAGTTACGGTAATGAAAAACTGTTTTTT	CASSYGNEKLFF
TRBV12-3/TRBV12-4	TRBJ1-1	-	-	TGTGCCAGCAGCACGCTAGGGGGGTTAACTGAAGCTTTCTTT	CASSTLGGLTEAFF
TRBV5-6	TRBJ1-1	-	-	TGTGCCAGCAGCCCGGACGGGGCACTGAACACTGAAGCTTTCTTT	CASSPDGALNTEAFF
TRBV12-5	TRBJ1-2	-	-	TGTGCTAGTGGTCAGCGGGACAATCGGGGCTACACCTTC	CASGQRDNRGYTF
TRBV7-6	TRBJ1-5	-	-	TGTGCCAGCAGCTCCGGGGTCAATCAGCCCCAGCATTTT	CASSSGVNQPQHF
TRBV6-5	TRBJ2-3	-	-	TGTGCCAGCAGTAATCGACCAGATACGCAGTATTTT	CASSNRPDTQYF
TRBV20-1	TRBJ1-6	-	-	TGCAGTGCTAGTGGATATAATTCACCCCTCCACTTT	CSASGYNSPLHF
TRBV7-9	TRBJ1-5	-	few	TGTGCCAGCAGCTTAGATGGCCAGGGCCTGAATCAGCCCCAGCATTTT	CASSLDGQGLNQPQHF
TRBV30	TRBJ2-1	TRBD2	once	TGTGCCTGGAGTCTGGGAACTAGCGGGGGGACGGAGCAGTTCTTC	CAWSLGTSGGTEQFF
TRBV12-3/TRBV12-4	TRBJ1-2	-	-	TGTGCCAGCAGCCGACAGCTTCCGTATGGCTACACCTTC	CASSRQLPYGYTF
TRBV20-1	TRBJ2-3	-	few	TGCAGTGCGGGGGGACGCATGGGCACAGATACGCAGTATTTT	CSAGGRMGTDTQYF
TRBV20-1	TRBJ1-4	-	few	TGCAGTGCTAAAAAGGCCACCGTTGAAAAACTGTTTTTT	CSAKKATVEKLFF
TRBV7-9	TRBJ2-2	-	few	TGTGCCAGCAGCTTCGCAACGGTGAACACCGGGGAGCTGTTTTTT	CASSFATVNTGELFF
TRBV19	TRBJ2-1	TRBD1	few	TGTGCCAGTAGGGAAGGGGGCTACTTCGAAAGCTCCTACAATGAGCAGTTCTTC	CASREGGYFESSYNEQFF
TRBV5-1	TRBJ2-1	-	many	TGCGCCAGCAGCTTGGCCGAGGGGTACGAGCAGTTCTTC	CASSLAEGYEQFF
TRBV24-1	TRBJ1-2	TRBD1	-	TGTGCCACGGGGGACAGGCTAGGATATGGCTACACCTTC	CATGDRLGYGYTF
TRBV4-1	TRBJ2-1	TRBD2	-	TGCGCCATCGGGAGGGTAGGACTTTTTAATGAGCAGTTCTTC	CAIGRVGLFNEQFF
TRBV9	TRBJ2-4	TRBD2	-	TGTGCCAGCAGCGCCGTCGGGGGGGCCAAAAACATTCAGTACTTC	CASSAVGGAKNIQYF
TRBV4-1	TRBJ1-5	-	few	TGCGCCAGCAGCCACGCCCTAAGGGGACTCAGCAATCAGCCCCAGCATTTT	CASSHALRGLSNQPQHF
TRBV20-1	TRBJ1-1	-	-	TGCAGTCCCGGTTGGTGGAACACTGAAGCTTTCTTT	CSPGWWNTEAFF
TRBV6-5	TRBJ2-7	TRBD1	-	TGTGCCAGCAGTTACTCGACGTCAGCCGGGACAGGGGCCTACGAGCAGTACTTC	CASSYSTSAGTGAYEQYF
TRBV11-3	TRBJ2-1	-	many	TGTGCCAGCAGCTCGACGGCCAGCTCCTACAATGAGCAGTTCTTC	CASSSTASSYNEQFF
TRBV5-6	TRBJ2-5	-	many	TGTGCCAGCAGCTTGTTCACAGAGACCCAGTACTTC	CASSLFTETQYF
TRBV5-1	TRBJ2-1	TRBD2	few	TGCGCCAGCAGCCCGACTAGCGCCAGCCATCAGTTCTTC	CASSPTSASHQFF
TRBV20-1	TRBJ1-5	-	-	TGCAGTGCCCTCCCGGCAGGCGACCTTTATAGCAATCAGCCCCAGCATTTT	CSALPAGDLYSNQPQHF
TRBV4-1	TRBJ2-1	TRBD2	-	TGCGCCAGCAGCCATCCAACTAGCGGGGATAGCTACAATGAGCAGTTCTTC	CASSHPTSGDSYNEQFF
TRBV7-2	TRBJ2-1	TRBD2	few	TGTGCCAGCAGCTTATTGCGGGGGACCTACAATGAGCAGTTCTTC	CASSLLRGTYNEQFF
TRBV20-1	TRBJ1-2	-	-	TGCAGTGCTAGAAACAGGGAAAACTATGGCTACACCTTC	CSARNRENYGYTF